This T cell receptor beta chain was observed in a study of tumor and adjacent non-tumor tissue in lung cancer. A modified ARM-PCR protocol with three rounds of nested PCR amplified TCRbeta. TCRdb recomputed calls from the multiplex PCR reads with MiXCR, one row per CDR3 protein. The repertoire consists of 60,000 to 65,000 distinct CDR3 sequences, with about 63% occurring once and the leading ten covering less than 35%. V lost 7 bases and J 0 bases, leaving 13 bases between the germline ends. The CDR3 spans 13 residues. Looked up from germline, CDR1 is DFQATT and CDR2 is SNEGSKA (reference sequence). This sample's RNA came from whole unsorted tissue. This non-tumor lung sample came from over 3 cm beyond the tumor edge. This clonotype was counted between two and nine times. One base away lies a much larger clone, so this may be a sequencing read error.

What was sequenced was distant non-tumor lung tissue. This sequence joins TRBV20-1 and TRBJ2-7; D call uncertain. The sequence came from a man aged 70 or older with non-small cell lung cancer. CDR3 nucleotide sequence: TGCAGTGTTGTGACTCCTACCTCCTACGAGCAGTACTTC. Protein: CSVVTPTSYEQYF.